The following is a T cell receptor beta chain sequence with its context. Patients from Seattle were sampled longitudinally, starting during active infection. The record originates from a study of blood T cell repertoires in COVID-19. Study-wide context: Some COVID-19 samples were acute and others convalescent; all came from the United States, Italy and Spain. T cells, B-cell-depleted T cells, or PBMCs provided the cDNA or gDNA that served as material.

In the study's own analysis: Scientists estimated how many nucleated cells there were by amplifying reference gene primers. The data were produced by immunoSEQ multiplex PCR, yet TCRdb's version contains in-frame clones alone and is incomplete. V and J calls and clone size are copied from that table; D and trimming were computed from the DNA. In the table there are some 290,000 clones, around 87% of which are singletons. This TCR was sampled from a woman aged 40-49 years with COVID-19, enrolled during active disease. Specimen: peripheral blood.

The CDR3 loop reads CASSETSSNEQYF. The DNA for the CDR3 is TGTGCCAGCAGCGAGACTAGCAGTAACGAGCAGTACTTC. The rearrangement uses TRBV27 and TRBJ2-7; 7 bases match TRBD2. V was clipped by 6 bases and J by 5 bases; unmatched bases: 7. CDR3 length equals 13 residues. Germline lookup yields CDR1 MNHEY and CDR2 SMNVEV (reference sequence).